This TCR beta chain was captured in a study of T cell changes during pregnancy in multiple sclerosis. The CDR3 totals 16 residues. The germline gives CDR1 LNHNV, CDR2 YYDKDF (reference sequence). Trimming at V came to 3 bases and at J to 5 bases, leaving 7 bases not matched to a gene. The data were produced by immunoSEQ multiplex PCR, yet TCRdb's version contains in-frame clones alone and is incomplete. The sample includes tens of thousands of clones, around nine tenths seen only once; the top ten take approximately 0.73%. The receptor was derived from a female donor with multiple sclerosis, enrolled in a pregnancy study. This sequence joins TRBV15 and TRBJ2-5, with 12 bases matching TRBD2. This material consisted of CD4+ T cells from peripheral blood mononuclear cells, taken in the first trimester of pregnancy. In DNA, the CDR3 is TGTGCCACCAGCAGGGCTAGCGGGAGGGGTCGGGAGACCCAGTACTTC. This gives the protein CATSRASGRGRETQYF. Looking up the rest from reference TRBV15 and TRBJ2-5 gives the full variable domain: DAMVIQNPRYQVTQFGKPVTLSCSQTLNHNVMYWYQQKSSQAPKLLFHYYDKDFNNEADTPDNFQSRRPNTSFCFLDIRSPGLGDTAMYLCATSRASGRGRETQYFGPGTRLLVL.